Below are 30 T cell receptor beta chains sequenced from a single sample in a study of cytomegalovirus exposure and HLA in healthy donors. Using immunoSEQ multiplex PCR, the repertoire was profiled, and TCRdb retains in-frame clones only, with some absent. The data contain roughly 120,000 clones, just under 95% of them singletons. Sequences were obtained from PBMCs. The receptor set was obtained from a woman between 18 and 29 years old in good health and CMV-seronegative.

The chain uses TRBV10-3 and TRBJ1-5, with D unclear. The V gene lost 3 bases and the J gene lost 5 bases, with 5 bases spanning the gap. This CDR3 contains 12 residues. Germline CDR1 ENHRY, CDR2 SYGVKD. CDR3 DNA sequence: TGTGCCATCAGTGATCCAGATCAGCCCCAGCATTTT. Protein product: CAISDPDQPQHF.

V is TRBV7-2 and J is TRBJ2-3; 8 nucleotides line up with TRBD1. The CDR3 covers 15 residues. The V segment lost 1 base and the J segment 0 bases; nucleotides outside the gene matches: 0. Germline assignment: CDR1 SGHTA and CDR2 FQGNSA. CDR3 DNA sequence: TGTGCCAGCAGCTTAGACAGGGGGAGCACAGATACGCAGTATTTT. Residues: CASSLDRGSTDTQYF.

This clone was detected a few times. The V gene is TRBV30, the J gene TRBJ2-2; TRBD1 matches at 9 bases. The length of the CDR3 is 14 residues. Trimming removed 1 base from V and 9 bases from J; junction bases left unmatched: 6. Germline lookup yields CDR1 GTSNPN and CDR2 SVGIG (reference sequence). This CDR3 reads CAWSGDRAWRELFF. The CDR3 nucleotides read TGTGCCTGGAGTGGGGACAGGGCTTGGAGGGAGCTGTTTTTT.

The genes are TRBV5-6 and TRBJ1-3; D might be TRBD1 (5 bases). The CDR3 has 14 amino acids. V dropped 1 base and J dropped 4 bases, with 9 bases sitting between them. From germline, CDR1 is SGHDT and CDR2 YYEEEE. CDR3 in amino acids: CASSLLGAGNTIYF. The CDR3 DNA follows: TGTGCCAGCAGCTTGCTAGGGGCGGGAAACACCATATATTTT. The variable domain in full, with the rest retrieved from reference TRBV5-6 and TRBJ1-3, is DAGVTQSPTHLIKTRGQQVTLRCSPKSGHDTVSWYQQALGQGPQFIFQYYEEEERQRGNFPDRFSGHQFPNYSSELNVNALLLGDSALYLCASSLLGAGNTIYFGEGSWLTVV.

J is TRBJ2-7 and V is TRBV30; a possible D gene is TRBD1 (6 bases). This CDR3 is built from 15 residues. V was cut by 3 bases and J by 7 bases, with 22 bases left in between. Germline V gives CDR1 GTSNPN, CDR2 SVGIG (reference sequence). CDR3 residues: CAWSPTGTPTGEQYF. The CDR3 coding sequence is TGTGCCTGGAGCCCGACCGGGACACCAACGGGGGAGCAGTACTTC.

Only one count was recorded for this clone. The CDR3: CASRGGASYEQYF. Here the CDR3 DNA reads TGTGCCAGTCGGGGGGGAGCCTCCTACGAGCAGTACTTC. The rearrangement uses TRBV2 and TRBJ2-7; TRBD2 agrees at 8 bases. Germline CDR1 is SNHLY and CDR2 is FYNNEI. There are 13 residues in the CDR3. V lost 9 bases to trimming and J lost 0 bases; unmatched junction nucleotides: 4.

The chain recombines TRBV5-1 with TRBJ1-6, with D possibly TRBD1 on 5 matching bases. The V gene's germline CDR1 is SGHRS and CDR2 YFSETQ. V shed 1 base and J shed 6 bases, with 14 bases lying between them. The CDR3 spans 16 residues. The CDR3 region is CASSLWRNGGNSPLHF. The CDR3, as DNA: TGCGCCAGCAGCTTGTGGAGAAACGGGGGTAATTCACCCCTCCACTTT.

This chain joins TRBV27 and TRBJ2-1, with 7 nucleotides matching TRBD2. CDR3 size: 15 residues. V lost 1 base to trimming and J lost 2 bases; unmatched junction nucleotides: 2. The germline V gene has CDR1 MNHEY and CDR2 SMNVEV (reference sequence). The CDR3 spells CASSLWEGAYNEQFF. DNA for the CDR3: TGTGCCAGCAGTTTATGGGAGGGCGCCTACAATGAGCAGTTCTTC.

J is TRBJ1-6 and V is TRBV28; 11 nucleotides agree with TRBD1. Germline V lookup: CDR1 MDHEN, CDR2 SYDVKM. The length of the CDR3 is 14 residues. The V and J ends lost 6 bases and 9 bases, in that order; junction bases with no gene match: 4. CDR3 nucleotides: TGTGCCAGCAGAAAGGGACAGGGGGGTTCACCCCTCCACTTT. Translation: CASRKGQGGSPLHF. The full variable domain, in which reference TRBV28 and TRBJ1-6 provide the parts outside the CDR3, is DVKVTQSSRYLVKRTGEKVFLECVQDMDHENMFWYRQDPGLGLRLIYFSYDVKMKEKGDIPEGYSVSREKKERFSLILESASTNQTSMYLCASRKGQGGSPLHFGNGTRLTVT.

The rearrangement joins TRBV19 to TRBJ1-1; 7 bases are a match to TRBD1. CDR3 size: 14 residues. Germline CDR1 LNHDA, CDR2 SQIVND (reference sequence). Trimming removed 7 bases from V and 7 bases from J; junction bases left unmatched: 12. The DNA of the CDR3 is TGTGCCAGTACTACCCCGGGAGGGGGCCATGAAGCTTTCTTT. It specifies CASTTPGGGHEAFF.

The chain uses TRBV27 and TRBJ1-2; D remains ambiguous. In germline, CDR1 is MNHEY, CDR2 SMNVEV (reference sequence). The V end lost 3 bases, the J end lost 5 bases, and 16 bases lay between the germline ends. The CDR3 runs 15 residues. The CDR3 spells CASSLFGESIYGYTF. In DNA form, the CDR3 reads TGTGCCAGCAGTTTGTTCGGGGAATCCATATATGGCTACACCTTC.

The V call is TRBV2, the J call TRBJ2-1; 10 bases are a match to TRBD2. Germline V lookup: CDR1 SNHLY, CDR2 FYNNEI. There are 15 residues in the CDR3. Trimming removed 3 bases from V and 5 bases from J; junction bases left unmatched: 4. The CDR3 region is CASSEWLAGDNEQFF. CDR3 bases: TGTGCCAGCAGTGAGTGGCTAGCGGGAGACAATGAGCAGTTCTTC.

Written as DNA, the CDR3 is TGTGCCAGCAGTTACTTCCTTTGGGCTGGCTACACCTTC. Translating gives CASSYFLWAGYTF. The chain employs TRBV6-5 and TRBJ1-2; D is ambiguous. This CDR3 region has 13 residues. V was shortened by 1 base and J by 7 bases, with 10 bases between the two germline ends. CDR1 and CDR2 from the germline V gene are MNHEY and SVGAGI.

The rearrangement links TRBV11-2 to TRBJ1-4; tentatively, D is TRBD1 (6 bases). The CDR3 totals 16 residues. V gave up 3 bases and J gave up 3 bases, with 14 bases separating them. Germline lookup yields CDR1 SGHAT and CDR2 FQNNGV. This chain's CDR3 is CASSFNRVLPNEKLFF. In nucleotides, the CDR3 is TGTGCCAGCAGCTTTAACAGGGTGTTACCTAATGAAAAACTGTTTTTT.

This sequence joins TRBV2 and TRBJ1-1, with D maybe TRBD1 (5 bases). Trimming removed 9 bases at V and 4 bases at J, with 18 bases between. This CDR3 comprises 14 residues. Germline CDR1 is SNHLY and CDR2 is FYNNEI. CDR3 DNA: TGTGCCAGAACACCCAGGGACTATCCCACTGAAGCTTTCTTT. Its translation: CARTPRDYPTEAFF.

This sequence joins TRBV5-6 and TRBJ1-1; 12 positions match TRBD1. The CDR3 totals 13 residues. V lost 4 bases, J lost 6 bases, and 1 base stayed unmatched. The germline gives CDR1 SGHDT, CDR2 YYEEEE. The CDR3 spells CASSRDRGPEAFF. Written as DNA, the CDR3 is TGTGCCAGCAGCCGGGACAGGGGGCCTGAAGCTTTCTTT.

To note about this clone: Its ends do not fully match the called genes, so a read error is possible. The chain has TRBV2 and TRBJ1-2; TRBD1 matches 7 bases. Germline-derived CDR1 and CDR2 are SNHLY and FYNNEI. The CDR3 covers 14 residues. The CDR3 spells CATLWDRENYVYTF. CDR3 in DNA: TGTGCCACCCTCTGGGACAGAGAAAACTATGTCTACACCTTC.

The CDR3 DNA follows: TGTGCCAGCAGCTCCCTAACCGCCAATGAGCAGTTCTTC. Its translation is CASSSLTANEQFF. The chain recombines TRBV7-3 with TRBJ2-1; D call uncertain. The germline CDR1 and CDR2 sequences are SGHTA and FQGTGA. V lost 4 bases and J lost 6, with 10 bases in between. The CDR3 has 13 amino acids.

The chain combines TRBV5-1 with TRBJ2-7; tentative D call: TRBD1 (6 bases). Trimming cost V 5 bases and J 5 bases, with 20 bases left between them. The CDR3 is 15 residues long. Germline-derived CDR1 and CDR2 are SGHRS and YFSETQ. The CDR3 region is CASSPEGVTGNEQYF. In DNA, the CDR3 is TGCGCCAGCAGTCCCGAGGGGGTAACAGGTAACGAGCAGTACTTC.

This sequence joins TRBV5-4 and TRBJ2-2; 9 bases line up with TRBD1. The V gene's germline CDR1 is SGHNT and CDR2 YYREEE (reference sequence). J was trimmed by 6 bases and V by 4 bases; bases with no gene match: 7. The CDR3 totals 15 residues. This CDR3 reads CASSVRDRAPGELFF. CDR3 bases: TGTGCCAGCAGCGTCCGGGACAGGGCCCCCGGGGAGCTGTTTTTT.

The chain couples TRBV6-5 to TRBJ1-3, with D uncertain. V dropped 6 bases and J dropped 3 bases, with 15 bases sitting between them. The CDR3 runs to 15 residues. The germline V gene encodes CDR1 MNHEY and CDR2 SVGAGI. The CDR3 DNA follows: TGTGCCAGCAGACGCCTCGACACTTTTGGAAACACCATATATTTT. This sequence encodes CASRRLDTFGNTIYF.

The gene calls are TRBV9 and TRBJ1-4; 12 bases are a match to TRBD1. J was trimmed by 8 bases and V by 5 bases; bases with no gene match: 4. The CDR3 runs 14 residues. Germline CDR1 reads SGDLS; CDR2 reads YYNGEE. This chain's CDR3 is CASRGQGADEKLFF. The CDR3 coding sequence is TGTGCCAGCAGGGGACAGGGGGCGGACGAAAAACTGTTTTTT.

The V gene is TRBV6-1, the J gene TRBJ2-1, with 7 bases aligning to TRBD2. Germline V gene sequence: CDR1 MNHNS, CDR2 SASEGT. After removal of 3 bases from V and 2 bases from J, the junction contained 7 bases not matched to a gene. The CDR3 totals 16 residues. CDR3: CASSELTSFPYNEQFF. As DNA, the CDR3 is TGTGCCAGCAGTGAGTTGACTAGCTTCCCCTACAATGAGCAGTTCTTC.

This chain links TRBV15 with TRBJ2-5; D remains unclear. The CDR3 loop spans 13 amino acids. Between the trimmed V and J ends, which lost 5 bases and 4 bases, there was a span of 11 bases. The germline CDR1 and CDR2 sequences are LNHNV and YYDKDF (reference sequence). The CDR3 spells CATSPPAPETQYF. The CDR3 nucleotides read TGTGCCACCAGCCCGCCCGCGCCAGAGACCCAGTACTTC.

CDR3 DNA: TGTGCCTGGGAAAGACAGGGGGCCGGGGAGACCCAGTACTTC. This sequence encodes CAWERQGAGETQYF. The chain uses TRBV30 and TRBJ2-5; 10 bases line up with TRBD1. Germline CDR1 GTSNPN, CDR2 SVGIG (reference sequence). Trimming took 5 bases from V and 5 from J; bases not matched to a gene: 8. CDR3 length: 14 amino acids.

This clone was found once. The chain recombines TRBV9 with TRBJ2-5; tentatively, D is TRBD1 (5 bases). CDR1 and CDR2 from the germline V gene are SGDLS and YYNGEE. This CDR3 spans 14 amino acids. V gave up 0 bases and J gave up 5 bases, with 11 bases separating them. CDR3 loop: CASSVDSGIETQYF. CDR3 coding DNA: TGTGCCAGCAGCGTAGATTCAGGGATCGAGACCCAGTACTTC.

This chain uses TRBV28 with TRBJ2-4; D call uncertain. The germline gives CDR1 MDHEN, CDR2 SYDVKM. Trimming left V 2 bases short and J 6 bases short, with 5 bases between. The CDR3 covers 12 residues. CDR3 residues: CASSLTGNIQYF. CDR3 bases: TGTGCCAGCAGTTTAACTGGAAACATTCAGTACTTC.

This clone was seen just once. The chain joins TRBV30 to TRBJ2-7; the match to TRBD2 covers 10 bases. The CDR3 spans 13 residues. After removal of 0 bases from V and 6 bases from J, the junction contained 2 bases not matched to a gene. The V gene's germline CDR1 is GTSNPN and CDR2 SVGIG (reference sequence). The CDR3 is CAWSVTSGIEQYF. The DNA for the CDR3 is TGTGCCTGGAGTGTAACTAGCGGGATCGAGCAGTACTTC.

V usage is TRBV6-5 and J usage is TRBJ1-2, with TRBD1 identical over 9 bases. The CDR3 extends over 13 amino acids. Germline lookup yields CDR1 MNHEY and CDR2 SVGAGI. The V gene end was trimmed by 5 bases and the J gene end by 6 bases; junction bases not matched to a gene: 4. CDR3 coding DNA: TGTGCCAGCAGTCGTACAGGGGGCGATGGCTACACCTTC. It yields the protein CASSRTGGDGYTF.

The CDR3 DNA reads as TGTGCCAGCAGCTTAGACCAGGGCGGTCGGAATTCACCCCTCCACTTT. It translates to CASSLDQGGRNSPLHF. The V and J genes are TRBV7-3 and TRBJ1-6; a weak D match, TRBD1 (5 bases). The CDR3 runs to 16 residues. Germline V gene data show CDR1 as SGHTA and CDR2 as FQGTGA. Between the trimmed V and J ends, which lost 2 bases and 7 bases, there was a span of 15 bases.